The 13 T cell receptor beta chains in this list originate from one sample, sequenced in a study of cytomegalovirus exposure and HLA in healthy donors. Researchers ran the PCR with 60 Vbeta and 13 Jbeta primers. Assay: immunoSEQ multiplex PCR; the TCRdb copy retains only in-frame clones and omits some. The sample has around 130,000 clones; around four fifths are singletons. The sequencing input was PBMCs. The receptors originated from a boy between 5 and 17 years old in good health and CMV-seronegative.

The chain employs TRBV7-9 and TRBJ2-1; perhaps TRBD2 as D (6 bases). From germline, CDR1 is SEHNR and CDR2 FQNEAQ (reference sequence). The CDR3 extends over 14 amino acids. Trimming removed 3 bases at V and 9 bases at J, with 15 bases between. CDR3 region: CASSFVTGALEQFF. CDR3 DNA sequence: TGTGCCAGCAGCTTCGTTACGGGAGCCCTTGAGCAGTTCTTC.

This clone was observed a single time. The chain is built from TRBV30 and TRBJ1-4; D unresolved. This CDR3 comprises 14 residues. CDR1 is GTSNPN, CDR2 SVGIG, per germline (reference sequence). V lost 2 bases and J lost 8, with 15 bases in between. CDR3 coding DNA: TGTGCCTGGAGTAACAGACCCAGAGAAGAAAAACTGTTTTTT. Translation gives CAWSNRPREEKLFF.

This clone came up many times. CDR3 DNA sequence: TGTGCCAGCAGCCCGCCGGACAGGGACACGGGAGAGACCCAGTACTTC. Translated: CASSPPDRDTGETQYF. This chain uses TRBV7-9 with TRBJ2-5; 8 bases agree with TRBD1. The CDR3 contains 16 residues. Trimming at V came to 5 bases and at J to 4 bases, leaving 12 bases not matched to a gene. CDR1 and CDR2 from the germline V gene are SEHNR and FQNEAQ (reference sequence).

This clone appeared a few times. This CDR3 reads CASSQEEYGELFF. The CDR3 coding sequence is TGCGCCAGCAGCCAAGAAGAGTACGGGGAGCTGTTTTTT. The chain couples TRBV4-1 to TRBJ2-2; D is undetermined. The CDR3 has 13 amino acids. Germline V lookup: CDR1 MGHRA, CDR2 YSYEKL. The germline V and J ends were trimmed by 0 bases and 7 bases, with 6 bases remaining between them.

This clone was counted between two and nine times. The chain recombines TRBV30 with TRBJ1-1; D ambiguous. Trimming pared 2 bases from V and 8 bases from J, leaving 9 bases between. Germline CDR1 reads GTSNPN; CDR2 reads SVGIG (reference sequence). CDR3 length: 11 amino acids. CDR3 nucleotide sequence: TGTGCCTGGAGTCTTAGCCCAGAAGCTTTCTTT. Protein sequence: CAWSLSPEAFF.

V and J are TRBV30 and TRBJ1-4, with 10 bases aligning to TRBD1. This CDR3 comprises 14 residues. Germline CDR1 reads GTSNPN; CDR2 reads SVGIG (reference sequence). V dropped 8 bases and J dropped 1; count of bases not matched to a gene: 4. CDR3 sequence: CAGDRGRTNEKLFF. The DNA for the CDR3 is TGTGCCGGCGACAGGGGGCGAACTAATGAAAAACTGTTTTTT.

V is TRBV25-1 and J is TRBJ2-1; 9 nucleotides line up with TRBD2. The V gene end was trimmed by 5 bases and the J gene end by 6 bases; junction bases not matched to a gene: 8. Germline-derived CDR1 and CDR2 are MGHDK and SYGVNS. The CDR3 is 15 amino acids. The CDR3, as DNA: TGTGCCAGCAGTAGTGGCGGGAGGGCCCCCAATGAGCAGTTCTTC. Translated: CASSSGGRAPNEQFF. Using reference TRBV25-1 and TRBJ2-1 for the parts outside the CDR3, the full variable domain is EADIYQTPRYLVIGTGKKITLECSQTMGHDKMYWYQQDPGMELHLIHYSYGVNSTEKGDLSSESTVSRIRTEHFPLTLESARPSHTSQYLCASSSGGRAPNEQFFGPGTRLTVL.

The CDR3 region has the DNA TGCGCCAGCAGCTTGGGTGGGCCCCAAGAGACCCAGTACTTC. Its translation: CASSLGGPQETQYF. The chain employs TRBV5-1 and TRBJ2-5, with D hard to call. The CDR3 runs to 14 residues. Germline CDR1 SGHRS, CDR2 YFSETQ. V shed 0 bases and J shed 1 base, with 7 bases lying between them.

The chain is built from TRBV19 and TRBJ2-7; maybe TRBD1 (6 bases). Germline V lookup: CDR1 LNHDA, CDR2 SQIVND (reference sequence). The CDR3 length is 13 residues. The ends were cut back, 5 bases at V and 3 bases at J, with 11 bases in the middle. CDR3: CASSRQEDYEQYF. The CDR3 region has the DNA TGTGCCAGTAGTCGACAGGAGGACTACGAGCAGTACTTC.

This chain connects TRBV27 to TRBJ2-1, with D possibly being TRBD2 (5 bases). Germline V gives CDR1 MNHEY, CDR2 SMNVEV (reference sequence). CDR3 length: 15 residues. With 6 bases removed from V and 5 bases from J, the gap between germline ends came to 17 bases. This CDR3 reads CASRYRGELHNEQFF. The CDR3 DNA reads TGTGCCAGCAGATACCGGGGAGAGCTACACAATGAGCAGTTCTTC.

This sequence joins TRBV7-6 and TRBJ1-4, with 9 bases matching TRBD1. Trimming at V came to 5 bases and at J to 5 bases, leaving 6 bases not matched to a gene. Germline V gives CDR1 SGHVS, CDR2 FNYEAQ. The length of the CDR3 is 15 residues. The CDR3 DNA is TGTGCCAGCAGCATAAACAGGGGGCCGAATGAAAAACTGTTTTTT. Translated: CASSINRGPNEKLFF.

The chain joins TRBV21-1 to TRBJ2-7; TRBD2, the table's D call, lacks a check against the DNA. TRBV21-1 is recorded as a pseudogene. The CDR3 has 16 residues. The CDR3 spells CASSTPGTSELYEQYF. CDR3 coding DNA: TGTGCCAGCAGCACCCCGGGGACTAGCGAGTTATACGAGCAGTACTTC.

The V and J genes are TRBV11-3 and TRBJ2-1; D unclear. V was cut by 5 bases and J by 5 bases, with 19 bases left in between. The germline gives CDR1 SGHNT, CDR2 YENEEA. CDR3 length: 16 amino acids. CDR3 sequence (DNA): TGTGCCAGCAGCCGTGCCCCTAAGAGTAACGACAATGAGCAGTTCTTC. Residues: CASSRAPKSNDNEQFF. Filled out from reference TRBV11-3 and TRBJ2-1, the complete variable domain reads EAGVVQSPRYKIIEKKQPVAFWCNPISGHNTLYWYLQNLGQGPELLIRYENEEAVDDSQLPKDRFSAERLKGVDSTLKIQPAELGDSAVYLCASSRAPKSNDNEQFFGPGTRLTVL.